This is a list of T cell receptor beta chains from one sample in a study of persistence of HIV-infected CD4 T cells. The repertoire was sequenced with immunoSEQ multiplex PCR; TCRdb's copy has only in-frame clones and lacks some. The profile covers 35,000 to 45,000 clones, with over 75% appearing a single time and 5.4% taken by the ten largest. Their antigen targets remain unknown. The sample in question was cultured CD4+ T cells from PBMCs, obtained from a patient who received antiretroviral therapy. The origin of the receptors is an adult with HIV. The donor label of this sample is uncertain. Both conserved end residues are part of each CDR3. Fields, in order: CDR3 DNA, CDR3 protein, J gene, CDR3 length, clone size, D gene, V gene. The D gene is left open where the match is weak. Clone size appears in some rows only: once, few, many, or a class for an expanded clone.

DNA: TGTGCCAGCAGCACCCCCGGGGGTCCCTCGAGCACCGGGGAGCTGTTTTTT; CDR3: CASSTPGGPSSTGELFF; J: TRBJ2-2; length: 17; size: .; D: .; V: TRBV28
DNA: TGTGCCAGCAGCAAACTAGGGGGTCGGCAGTACTTC; CDR3: CASSKLGGRQYF; J: TRBJ2-7; length: 12; size: .; D: .; V: TRBV6-5
DNA: TGTGCCAGCAGCCAAGCCCCCCAGGGGGCCCACGAGCAGTACTTC; CDR3: CASSQAPQGAHEQYF; J: TRBJ2-7; length: 15; size: .; D: TRBD1; V: TRBV4-2
DNA: TGTGCCAGCAGTCCCCACAAGGTACTGTTTTTT; CDR3: CASSPHKVLFF; J: TRBJ1-4; length: 11; size: .; D: .; V: TRBV28
DNA: TGTGCCAGCAGCTTGGTCGGCCACGAGCAGTACTTC; CDR3: CASSLVGHEQYF; J: TRBJ2-7; length: 12; size: once; D: .; V: TRBV5-4
DNA: TGTGCCAGCAGCCCGAGTGGGGGGACCTTCTACGAGCAGTACTTC; CDR3: CASSPSGGTFYEQYF; J: TRBJ2-7; length: 15; size: .; D: .; V: TRBV4-2
DNA: TGTGCCAGCAGCAGGGGACTAGCGGTAGAGACCCAGTACTTC; CDR3: CASSRGLAVETQYF; J: TRBJ2-5; length: 14; size: .; D: TRBD2; V: TRBV7-2
DNA: TGTGCCAGCAGCCTCGTAAGGCACGAGCAGTACTTC; CDR3: CASSLVRHEQYF; J: TRBJ2-7; length: 12; size: .; D: .; V: TRBV28
DNA: TGTGCCAGCAGCGTAGCTGGAGGGGGTTCAACTAATGAAAAACTGTTTTTT; CDR3: CASSVAGGGSTNEKLFF; J: TRBJ1-4; length: 17; size: .; D: .; V: TRBV9
DNA: TGTGCCAGCAGCCAAGTAACGCGGGGGTCCTACAATGAGCAGTTCTTC; CDR3: CASSQVTRGSYNEQFF; J: TRBJ2-1; length: 16; size: once; D: TRBD2; V: TRBV3-1/TRBV3-2
DNA: TGTGCCATCAGGTCCGGGACAGGGGAGGTCGCTTTCTTT; CDR3: CAIRSGTGEVAFF; J: TRBJ1-1; length: 13; size: .; D: TRBD1; V: TRBV10-3
DNA: TGTGCCAGCAGCCAAGTAGGTGCGGGAGCCTCTAACTTGGACACTGAAGCTTTCTTT; CDR3: CASSQVGAGASNLDTEAFF; J: TRBJ1-1; length: 19; size: .; D: .; V: TRBV14
DNA: TGTGCCAGCAGCGTATGGGCCCAGACAGTAGGTCCCGACTCGACCAGTCATCGATATGGCTACACCTTC; CDR3: CASSVWAQTVGPDSTSHRYGYTF; J: TRBJ1-2; length: 23; size: .; D: .; V: TRBV9
DNA: TGTGCCAGCACCCAGGGGAATAGCAATCAGCCCCAGCATTTT; CDR3: CASTQGNSNQPQHF; J: TRBJ1-5; length: 14; size: .; D: .; V: TRBV2
DNA: TGTGCCAGCAGTAGGAACAGGGGGCGTCAGCCCCAGCATTTT; CDR3: CASSRNRGRQPQHF; J: TRBJ1-5; length: 14; size: .; D: TRBD1; V: TRBV28
DNA: TGTGCCAGTAGTAGAGGACAGGGGGCGCAAAATGAGCAGTTCTTC; CDR3: CASSRGQGAQNEQFF; J: TRBJ2-1; length: 15; size: .; D: TRBD1; V: TRBV19
DNA: TGTGCCAGCAGCGCGCCGTCTACTAGGACAGATACGCAGTATTTT; CDR3: CASSAPSTRTDTQYF; J: TRBJ2-3; length: 15; size: .; D: .; V: TRBV9
DNA: TGTGCCAGCAGTACTAACAGGGGCGCGACTGAAGCTTTCTTT; CDR3: CASSTNRGATEAFF; J: TRBJ1-1; length: 14; size: .; D: TRBD1; V: TRBV27
DNA: TGTGCCAGCTCACCGGACCAGGGGGCGCGGGGTTCACCCCTCCACTTT; CDR3: CASSPDQGARGSPLHF; J: TRBJ1-6; length: 16; size: few; D: TRBD1; V: TRBV18
DNA: TGTGCCAGCAGTTCCCCAGGGGCGGGGGGGCCCTCCGGGGAGCTGTTTTTT; CDR3: CASSSPGAGGPSGELFF; J: TRBJ2-2; length: 17; size: .; D: TRBD2; V: TRBV28
DNA: TGTGCCAGCTCACCGGGACAGTTAACTTATAGCAATCAGCCCCAGCATTTT; CDR3: CASSPGQLTYSNQPQHF; J: TRBJ1-5; length: 17; size: .; D: TRBD1; V: TRBV18
DNA: TGTGCCAGCAGACCTTCAACTAACTATGGCTACACCTTC; CDR3: CASRPSTNYGYTF; J: TRBJ1-2; length: 13; size: .; D: .; V: TRBV9
DNA: TGTGCCAGCAGCTTCACAGGGGGAGTTAATGAAAAACTGTTTTTT; CDR3: CASSFTGGVNEKLFF; J: TRBJ1-4; length: 15; size: .; D: TRBD1; V: TRBV7-9
DNA: TGTGCCACCAGCAGAGTTGGAGCGGGCCGGGATTCCTACGAGCAGTACTTC; CDR3: CATSRVGAGRDSYEQYF; J: TRBJ2-7; length: 17; size: few; D: .; V: TRBV15